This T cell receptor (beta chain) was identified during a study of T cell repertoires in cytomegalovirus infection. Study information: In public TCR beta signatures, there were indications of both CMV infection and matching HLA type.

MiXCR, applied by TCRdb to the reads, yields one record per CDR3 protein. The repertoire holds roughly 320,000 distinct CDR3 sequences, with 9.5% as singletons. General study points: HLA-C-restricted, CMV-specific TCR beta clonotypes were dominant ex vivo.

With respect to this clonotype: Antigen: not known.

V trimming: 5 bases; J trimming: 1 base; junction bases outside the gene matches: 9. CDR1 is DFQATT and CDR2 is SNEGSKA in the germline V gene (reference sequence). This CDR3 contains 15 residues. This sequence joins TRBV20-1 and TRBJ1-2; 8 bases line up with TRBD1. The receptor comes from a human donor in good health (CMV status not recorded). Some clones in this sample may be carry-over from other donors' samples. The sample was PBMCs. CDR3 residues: CSALGQGAFNYGYTF. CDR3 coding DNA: TGCAGTGCTCTAGGACAGGGAGCATTTAACTATGGCTACACCTTC.